Below, one T cell receptor (beta chain) is given with its context. These data belong to a study of cytomegalovirus exposure and HLA in healthy donors. Use of 60 Vbeta and 13 Jbeta primers characterized the PCR. Sequencing was performed with immunoSEQ multiplex PCR; in TCRdb, only in-frame clones are kept and a portion is missing. The sample includes about 150,000 clones, around 60% of them seen just once. Germline CDR1 is LGHNA and CDR2 is YSLEER. This CDR3 contains 19 residues. V gave up 3 bases and J gave up 0 bases; unmatched junction bases: 15. The chain employs TRBV4-3 and TRBJ2-7, with 9 bases that match TRBD1. Source material: PBMCs. This receptor was obtained from a woman between 55 and 75 years old in good health and CMV-seropositive. This chain's CDR3 is CASSQGYFLRDRDSYEQYF. CDR3 coding DNA: TGCGCCAGCAGCCAGGGTTACTTTTTACGGGACAGGGACTCCTACGAGCAGTACTTC.